This T cell receptor delta chain was sequenced for a study of gamma-delta T cells after stem cell transplantation. This clone was seen a single time. TCRdb reanalysed the RT-PCR reads with CATT. The table records roughly 12,000 delta-chain clones, around 41% of them present only once. The source is a human donor. It is not recorded whose cells these are; they may come from a transplant donor. Sequencing used gamma-delta T cells.

The CDR3 loop is CACDIRPGGYNPPFYTRQMFF. The CDR3 nucleotides are TGTGCCTGTGACATACGTCCTGGGGGATACAACCCCCCCTTTTACACCCGACAGATGTTTTTC. V usage is TRDV2 and J usage is TRDJ3; 11 nucleotides agree with TRDD3. The CDR3 loop spans 21 amino acids. The J segment lost 8 bases and the V segment lost 2 bases, leaving 19 bases of the junction unmatched. The V gene's germline CDR1 is GEAIGNYY and CDR2 EKD.